The 15 T cell receptor beta chains listed next were all sequenced from one sample in a study of shared clonotypes between healthy human individuals. TCRdb's table, derived via immunoSEQ multiplex PCR, lists solely in-frame clones and lacks some. The sample lists over 2 million clones; over 85% were seen once. The source material was naive CD4+ T cells sorted from blood. Indicated subset: CD45RA+ positively selected. Source of these receptors: a man aged 18 to 29 in good health.

J is TRBJ2-7 and V is TRBV7-2; D is perhaps TRBD2 (5 bases). Germline V gene sequence: CDR1 SGHTA, CDR2 FQGNSA. V lost 1 base to trimming and J lost 3 bases, with 13 bases between them. This CDR3 has 15 amino acids. Here the CDR3 reads CASSLDGVVVYEQYF. The CDR3 DNA is TGTGCCAGCAGCTTAGACGGGGTGGTCGTCTACGAGCAGTACTTC.

This chain joins TRBV5-8 and TRBJ2-3; possible D gene TRBD2, 6 bases. Trimming removed 0 bases at V and 5 bases at J, with 10 bases between. The CDR3 runs to 14 residues. The germline V gene encodes CDR1 SGHTS and CDR2 YDEGEE. CDR3 protein: CASSLAGVGDTQYF. The CDR3 DNA reads as TGTGCCAGCAGCTTGGCGGGAGTGGGAGATACGCAGTATTTT.

J is TRBJ2-7 and V is TRBV5-1; no clear D. The CDR3 loop spans 12 amino acids. Germline CDR1 SGHRS, CDR2 YFSETQ. Trimming pared 4 bases from V and 3 bases from J, leaving 8 bases between. CDR3 region: CASSERFYEQYF. CDR3 nucleotides: TGCGCCAGCAGCGAAAGGTTCTACGAGCAGTACTTC.

The V gene is TRBV27, the J gene TRBJ2-7; D is unclear. Germline loops: CDR1 MNHEY, CDR2 SMNVEV (reference sequence). CDR3 length: 11 amino acids. V lost 3 bases and J 5 bases, leaving 5 bases between the germline ends. CDR3 nucleotide sequence: TGTGCCAGCAGTTTTCTAGACGAGCAGTACTTC. Translating gives CASSFLDEQYF.

This chain connects TRBV7-4 to TRBJ1-1; 7 bases are shared with TRBD1. The CDR3 runs 15 residues. CDR1 is SGHVT and CDR2 is SQSDAQ in the germline V gene. Trimming removed 5 bases from V and 2 bases from J; junction bases left unmatched: 8. CDR3 amino acids: CASSPPGTVNTEAFF. CDR3 DNA: TGTGCCAGCAGCCCCCCCGGGACAGTCAACACTGAAGCTTTCTTT.

The sample holds one count of this clone. CDR3: CASARGSLKGETQYF. CDR3 DNA sequence: TGTGCCAGCGCCAGGGGCTCGCTTAAAGGGGAGACCCAGTACTTC. The chain carries TRBV6-5 and TRBJ2-5; a possible D gene is TRBD1 (6 bases). V was trimmed by 8 bases and J by 5 bases, leaving 21 bases between them. Germline V CDR1 and CDR2: MNHEY, SVGAGI. The CDR3 spans 15 residues.

Remarks on this clone: A clone one base away is much larger, so this may be a read error. The chain joins TRBV9 to TRBJ1-1, with TRBD1 as a possible D gene (5 bases). There are 13 residues in the CDR3. V was shortened by 4 bases and J by 4 bases, with 11 bases between the two germline ends. Germline CDR1 reads SGDLS; CDR2 reads YYNGEE. This chain's CDR3 is CASSSPGTTEAFF. DNA for the CDR3: TGTGCCAGCAGCTCCCCAGGGACCACTGAAGCTTTCTTT.

The V call is TRBV4-1, the J call TRBJ2-7; 8 bases align to TRBD1. The CDR3 is 16 amino acids. V shed 3 bases, J shed 3 bases, and the junction held 10 bases outside the gene matches. CDR1 and CDR2 from the germline V gene are MGHRA and YSYEKL. CDR3: CASSQGSGTGHYEQYF. CDR3 in DNA: TGCGCCAGCAGCCAGGGATCCGGGACAGGACACTACGAGCAGTACTTC.

This chain joins TRBV28 and TRBJ2-1, with D perhaps matching TRBD1 (6 bases). V shed 9 bases and J shed 6 bases, with 24 bases lying between them. The CDR3 loop spans 16 amino acids. In germline, CDR1 is MDHEN, CDR2 SYDVKM. CDR3 amino acids: CARYHQRTGLFNEQFF. The CDR3 DNA reads as TGTGCCAGATACCACCAAAGAACAGGGCTCTTCAATGAGCAGTTCTTC.

The chain has TRBV28 and TRBJ2-5; D might be TRBD1 or TRBD2, each matching 5 bases. V was clipped by 3 bases and J by 0 bases, with 14 bases between them. The CDR3 runs 16 residues. Germline-derived CDR1 and CDR2 are MDHEN and SYDVKM. The CDR3 loop is CASSFGAGPHQETQYF. The CDR3 coding sequence is TGTGCCAGCAGTTTCGGGGCAGGTCCTCACCAAGAGACCCAGTACTTC.

This sequence joins TRBV6-1 and TRBJ2-7; D is unclear. The CDR3 runs to 13 residues. Germline V gene data show CDR1 as MNHNS and CDR2 as SASEGT. V was pared by 2 bases and J by 9 bases, with 14 bases between. CDR3 sequence (DNA): TGTGCCAGCAGTGAATTGGGTAGTTCGGGGCAGTACTTC. It codes for CASSELGSSGQYF.

The gene calls are TRBV5-3 and TRBJ2-1, with TRBD2 identical over 12 bases. TRBV5-3 qualifies as an ORF whose function is uncertain. The CDR3 runs 17 residues. The ends lost 4 bases at V and 2 bases at J; junction bases unmatched: 7. The CDR3 bases are TGTGCCAGAAGCGGTGGGACTAGCGGGCACACCTACAATGAGCAGTTCTTC. This translates into CARSGGTSGHTYNEQFF.

The V call is TRBV4-3, the J call TRBJ1-3; TRBD1 matches 9 bases. The CDR3 consists of 15 residues. CDR1 LGHNA and CDR2 YSLEER come from the germline V gene. Trimming cost V 4 bases and J 4 bases; bases outside gene matches: 5. The CDR3 spells CASSRDRGRGNTIYF. DNA for the CDR3: TGCGCCAGCAGCCGCGACAGGGGGAGGGGAAACACCATATATTTT.

The V and J genes are TRBV5-1 and TRBJ1-1; 10 bases fit TRBD1. CDR3 length: 15 amino acids. The V and J ends lost 3 bases and 1 base, in that order; junction bases with no gene match: 3. The germline CDR1 and CDR2 sequences are SGHRS and YFSETQ. In nucleotides, the CDR3 is TGCGCCAGCAGCTACTGGGACAGGGGGAACACTGAAGCTTTCTTT. It yields the protein CASSYWDRGNTEAFF.

This clone was observed a single time. The chain joins TRBV4-1 to TRBJ1-1, with a possible D match to TRBD1 (6 bases). The length of the CDR3 is 18 residues. Germline CDR1 is MGHRA and CDR2 is YSYEKL. V was clipped by 1 base and J by 0 bases, with 18 bases between them. CDR3 bases: TGCGCCAGCAGCCAAGCGGGGGCGGGGGGCTTAATGAACACTGAAGCTTTCTTT. Its protein is CASSQAGAGGLMNTEAFF.